The 12 T cell receptor beta chains listed next were all sequenced from one sample in a study of blood T cell repertoires in COVID-19. Clones were sequenced by immunoSEQ multiplex PCR, and TCRdb holds only the in-frame ones, with some missing. The repertoire holds some 250,000 clones, with about 82% as singletons. What was sequenced was peripheral blood. Every receptor here comes from a man older than 75 with acute or convalescent COVID-19.

This clone was counted once. The chain has TRBV7-9 and TRBJ1-5, with TRBD1 matching over 10 bases. CDR1 is SEHNR and CDR2 is FQNEAQ in the germline V gene (reference sequence). CDR3 length: 15 residues. Trimming at V came to 8 bases and at J to 6 bases, leaving 10 bases not matched to a gene. Here the CDR3 DNA reads TGTGCCAGCGGGGGACCGGGACAGGGGCCTCAGCCCCAGCATTTT. Translating it yields CASGGPGQGPQPQHF. The variable domain in full, with the rest retrieved from reference TRBV7-9 and TRBJ1-5, is DTGVSQNPRHKITKRGQNVTFRCDPISEHNRLYWYRQTLGQGPEFLTYFQNEAQLEKSRLLSDRFSAERPKGSFSTLEIQRTEQGDSAMYLCASGGPGQGPQPQHFGDGTRLSIL.

This chain uses TRBV11-1 with TRBJ2-3; D is unclear. V gave up 6 bases and J gave up 2 bases, with 12 bases separating them. Germline CDR1 SGHAT, CDR2 FQDESV (reference sequence). CDR3 size: 14 residues. CDR3 DNA: TGTGCCAGCAGACCGCTACAGATCACAGATACGCAGTATTTT. Its protein product is CASRPLQITDTQYF.

The V call is TRBV28, the J call TRBJ2-1, with 8 bases identical to TRBD1. This CDR3 has 16 amino acids. Trimming cost V 6 bases and J 0 bases; bases outside gene matches: 7. CDR1 and CDR2 (germline): MDHEN, SYDVKM. For the CDR3, the DNA is TGTGCCAGCAGGCCCGGGACAGGAAGCTCCTACAATGAGCAGTTCTTC. Its protein product is CASRPGTGSSYNEQFF.

The chain carries TRBV7-2 and TRBJ1-5; 7 bases agree with TRBD1. Trimming took 5 bases from V and 7 from J; bases not matched to a gene: 5. Germline CDR1 SGHTA, CDR2 FQGNSA. The CDR3 runs 13 residues. This chain's CDR3 is CASSNRGGQPQHF. The CDR3 coding sequence is TGTGCCAGCAGCAACAGGGGCGGACAGCCCCAGCATTTT.

V is TRBV2 and J is TRBJ2-1; 10 bases match TRBD2. From germline, CDR1 is SNHLY and CDR2 FYNNEI. J was trimmed by 5 bases and V by 11 bases; bases with no gene match: 12. This CDR3 has 15 amino acids. In DNA, the CDR3 is TGTGCCGGCAAGCGCGGGACTAGCGTAAACAATGAGCAGTTCTTC. Its translation is CAGKRGTSVNNEQFF.

In regard to this clone: The identical CDR3 is also encoded by other nucleotide sequences in the sample. The CDR3, as DNA: TGCGCCAGCTCCCCGGGGGATGGCTACACCTTC. Amino acids: CASSPGDGYTF. This sequence joins TRBV5-1 and TRBJ1-2, with D maybe TRBD1 (5 bases). Germline CDR1 SGHRS, CDR2 YFSETQ. Trimming pared 7 bases from V and 6 bases from J, leaving 10 bases between. CDR3 length: 11 residues.

Only one count was recorded for this clone. This rearrangement joins TRBV5-1 to TRBJ2-5, with 11 bases lining up with TRBD2. The CDR3 spans 19 residues. Germline CDR1 is SGHRS and CDR2 is YFSETQ. V gave up 4 bases and J gave up 1 base; unmatched junction bases: 15. The CDR3 sequence is CASSRGGASGGLFQETQYF. The CDR3 DNA is TGCGCCAGCAGCCGTGGCGGGGCTAGCGGGGGGCTTTTCCAAGAGACCCAGTACTTC. Drawing the rest from reference TRBV5-1 and TRBJ2-5, the complete variable domain is KAGVTQTPRYLIKTRGQQVTLSCSPISGHRSVSWYQQTPGQGLQFLFEYFSETQRNKGNFPGRFSGRQFSNSRSEMNVSTLELGDSALYLCASSRGGASGGLFQETQYFGPGTRLLVL.

The rearrangement joins TRBV19 to TRBJ2-7; 9 bases fit TRBD1. The CDR3 is made up of 14 amino acids. J gave up 7 bases and V 5 bases, and 9 bases lay outside the gene matches. Germline CDR1 and CDR2: LNHDA and SQIVND (reference sequence). The CDR3 region is CASSVDRGGDEQYF. In DNA form, the CDR3 reads TGTGCCAGTAGTGTTGACAGGGGGGGAGATGAGCAGTACTTC. Combining the CDR3 with reference TRBV19 and TRBJ2-7 gives the whole variable domain DGGITQSPKYLFRKEGQNVTLSCEQNLNHDAMYWYRQDPGQGLRLIYYSQIVNDFQKGDIAEGYSVSREKKESFPLTVTSAQKNPTAFYLCASSVDRGGDEQYFGPGTRLTVT.

V and J are TRBV19 and TRBJ1-1; TRBD1 might be the D (5 bases). V shed 5 bases and J shed 1 base, with 8 bases lying between them. CDR3 length: 13 residues. Germline V gene lookup returns CDR1 LNHDA and CDR2 SQIVND (reference sequence). DNA for the CDR3: TGTGCCAGTAGTGACAGACCGAACACTGAAGCTTTCTTT. Translating it yields CASSDRPNTEAFF.

The rearrangement links TRBV7-6 to TRBJ2-3; D gene ambiguous. This CDR3 spans 15 amino acids. The germline CDR1 and CDR2 sequences are SGHVS and FNYEAQ. Trimming cost V 0 bases and J 4 bases, with 11 bases left between them. The DNA for the CDR3 is TGTGCCAGCAGCTTAGCTAGCAAGAGGTCAGATACGCAGTATTTT. This codes for CASSLASKRSDTQYF.

The CDR3 protein is CASSLNLGVKNIQYF. CDR3 nucleotide sequence: TGTGCCAGCAGCTTAAACCTAGGGGTCAAAAACATTCAGTACTTC. The rearrangement links TRBV11-2 to TRBJ2-4; a weak D match, TRBD1 (5 bases). CDR1 is SGHAT and CDR2 is FQNNGV in the germline V gene. Between the trimmed V and J ends, which lost 2 bases and 3 bases, there was a span of 11 bases. There are 15 residues in the CDR3. Supplemented by reference TRBV11-2 and TRBJ2-4, the full variable domain reads EAGVAQSPRYKIIEKRQSVAFWCNPISGHATLYWYQQILGQGPKLLIQFQNNGVVDDSQLPKDRFSAERLKGVDSTLKIQPAKLEDSAVYLCASSLNLGVKNIQYFGAGTRLSVL.

V usage is TRBV18 and J usage is TRBJ1-2; D perhaps matches TRBD1 (6 bases). The CDR3 contains 12 residues. Per the germline V gene, CDR1 is KGHSH and CDR2 is LQKENI. V lost 3 bases, J lost 10 bases, and 12 bases lay in between. The CDR3 protein is CASSPRTAAYTF. The CDR3 DNA follows: TGTGCCAGCTCACCGCGGACAGCTGCCTACACCTTC. Full variable domain (remainder filled in from reference TRBV18 and TRBJ1-2): NAGVMQNPRHLVRRRGQEARLRCSPMKGHSHVYWYRQLPEEGLKFMVYLQKENIIDESGMPKERFSAEFPKEGPSILRIQQVVRGDSAAYFCASSPRTAAYTFGSGTRLTVV.